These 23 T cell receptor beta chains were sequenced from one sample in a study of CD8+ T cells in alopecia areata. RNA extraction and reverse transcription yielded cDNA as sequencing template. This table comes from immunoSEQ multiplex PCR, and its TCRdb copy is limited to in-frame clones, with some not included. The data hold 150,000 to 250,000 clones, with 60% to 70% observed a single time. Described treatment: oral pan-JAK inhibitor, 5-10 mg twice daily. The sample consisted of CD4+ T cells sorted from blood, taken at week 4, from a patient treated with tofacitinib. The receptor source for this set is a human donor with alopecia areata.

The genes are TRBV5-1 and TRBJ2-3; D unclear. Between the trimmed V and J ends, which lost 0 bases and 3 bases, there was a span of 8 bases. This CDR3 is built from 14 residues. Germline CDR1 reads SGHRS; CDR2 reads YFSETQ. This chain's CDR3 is CASSLEGVTDTQYF. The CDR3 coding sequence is TGCGCCAGCAGCTTGGAGGGTGTAACAGATACGCAGTATTTT.

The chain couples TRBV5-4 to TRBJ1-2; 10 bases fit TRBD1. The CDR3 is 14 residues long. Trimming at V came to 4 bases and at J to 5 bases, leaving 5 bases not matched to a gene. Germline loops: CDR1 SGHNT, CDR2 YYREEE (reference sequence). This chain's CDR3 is CASSRQGAEYGYTF. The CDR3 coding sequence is TGTGCCAGCAGCCGACAGGGGGCAGAGTATGGCTACACCTTC.

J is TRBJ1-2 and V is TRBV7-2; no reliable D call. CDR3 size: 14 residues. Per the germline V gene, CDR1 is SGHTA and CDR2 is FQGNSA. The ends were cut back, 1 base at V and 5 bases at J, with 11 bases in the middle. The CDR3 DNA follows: TGTGCCAGCAGCTTAGTTGGAGACACTTATGGCTACACCTTC. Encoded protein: CASSLVGDTYGYTF.

In nucleotides, the CDR3 is TGCAGCGTTGAAGGATTGGGGGTGGGAGGCGGCTCGAACACCATATATTTT. Translation: CSVEGLGVGGGSNTIYF. V and J are TRBV29-1 and TRBJ1-3; a possible D gene is TRBD1 (5 bases). V was shortened by 1 base and J by 7 bases, with 23 bases between the two germline ends. CDR1 SQVTM and CDR2 ANQGSEA come from the germline V gene. CDR3 length equals 17 residues. The whole variable domain, remainder taken from reference TRBV29-1 and TRBJ1-3, is SAVISQKPSRDICQRGTSLTIQCQVDSQVTMMFWYRQQPGQSLTLIATANQGSEATYESGFVIDKFPISRPNLTFSTLTVSNMSPEDSSIYLCSVEGLGVGGGSNTIYFGEGSWLTVV.

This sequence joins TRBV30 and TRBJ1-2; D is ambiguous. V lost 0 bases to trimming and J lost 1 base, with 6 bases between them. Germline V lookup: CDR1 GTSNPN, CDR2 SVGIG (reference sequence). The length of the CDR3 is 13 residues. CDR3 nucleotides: TGTGCCTGGAGTGTTGGTAGTAACTATGGCTACACCTTC. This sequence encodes CAWSVGSNYGYTF. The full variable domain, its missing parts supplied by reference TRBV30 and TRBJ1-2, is SQTIHQWPATLVQPVGSPLSLECTVEGTSNPNLYWYRQAAGRGLQLLFYSVGIGQISSEVPQNLSASRPQDRQFILSSKKLLLSDSGFYLCAWSVGSNYGYTFGSGTRLTVV.

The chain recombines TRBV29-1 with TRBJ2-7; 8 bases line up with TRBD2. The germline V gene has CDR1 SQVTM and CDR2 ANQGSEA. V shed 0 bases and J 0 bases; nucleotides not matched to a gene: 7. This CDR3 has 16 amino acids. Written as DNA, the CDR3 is TGCAGCGTTGAAGATCAAGGAGCGGGGGCCTCCTACGAGCAGTACTTC. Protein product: CSVEDQGAGASYEQYF.

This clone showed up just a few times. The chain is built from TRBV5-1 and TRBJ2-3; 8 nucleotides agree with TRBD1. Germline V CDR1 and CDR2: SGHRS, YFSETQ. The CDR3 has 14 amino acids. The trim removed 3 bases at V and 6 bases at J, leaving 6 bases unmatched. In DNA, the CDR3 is TGCGCCAGCAGCTCCGCAGGGGGCTGGGATACGCAGTATTTT. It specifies CASSSAGGWDTQYF.

CDR3 residues: CASSLGLAGASTDTQYF. CDR3 bases: TGTGCCAGCAGCTTAGGACTAGCGGGGGCTAGCACAGATACGCAGTATTTT. The chain uses TRBV7-2 and TRBJ2-3; 12 positions agree with TRBD2. Germline loops: CDR1 SGHTA, CDR2 FQGNSA. The CDR3 covers 17 residues. J gave up 0 bases and V 1 base, and 2 bases lay outside the gene matches.

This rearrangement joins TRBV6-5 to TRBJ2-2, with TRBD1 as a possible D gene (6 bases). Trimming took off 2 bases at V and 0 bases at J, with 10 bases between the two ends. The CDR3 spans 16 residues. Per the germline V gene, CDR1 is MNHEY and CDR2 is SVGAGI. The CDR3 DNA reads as TGTGCCAGCAGTTACCGGGACACCACGAACACCGGGGAGCTGTTTTTT. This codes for CASSYRDTTNTGELFF.

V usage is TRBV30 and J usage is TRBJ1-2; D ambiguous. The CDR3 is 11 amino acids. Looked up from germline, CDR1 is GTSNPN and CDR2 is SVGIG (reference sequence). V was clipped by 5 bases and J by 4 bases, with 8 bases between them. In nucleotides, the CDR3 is TGTGCCTGGGCGGAGGGCTATGGCTACACCTTC. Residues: CAWAEGYGYTF.

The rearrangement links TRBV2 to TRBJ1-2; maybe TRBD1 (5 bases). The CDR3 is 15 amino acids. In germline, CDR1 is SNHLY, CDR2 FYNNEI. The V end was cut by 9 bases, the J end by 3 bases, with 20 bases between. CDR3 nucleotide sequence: TGTGCCAGTGTTAGCTGGGGGGTCAACGACTATGGCTACACCTTC. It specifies CASVSWGVNDYGYTF.

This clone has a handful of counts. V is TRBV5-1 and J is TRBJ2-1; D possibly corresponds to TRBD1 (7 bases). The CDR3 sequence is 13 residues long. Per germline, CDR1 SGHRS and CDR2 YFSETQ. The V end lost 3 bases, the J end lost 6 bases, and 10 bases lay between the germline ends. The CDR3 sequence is CASSSQGGNEQFF. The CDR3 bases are TGCGCCAGCAGCTCGCAGGGGGGCAATGAGCAGTTCTTC. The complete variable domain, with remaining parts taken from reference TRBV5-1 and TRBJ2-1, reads KAGVTQTPRYLIKTRGQQVTLSCSPISGHRSVSWYQQTPGQGLQFLFEYFSETQRNKGNFPGRFSGRQFSNSRSEMNVSTLELGDSALYLCASSSQGGNEQFFGPGTRLTVL.

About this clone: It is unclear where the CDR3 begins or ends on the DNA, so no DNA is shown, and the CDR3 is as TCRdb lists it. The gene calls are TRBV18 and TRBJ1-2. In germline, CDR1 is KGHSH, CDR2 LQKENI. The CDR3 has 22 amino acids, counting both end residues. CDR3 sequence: CASPSGFNYLWLHLRVIYGYTF.

CDR3 residues: CASSFPGTGNTEAFF. DNA for the CDR3: TGTGCCAGCAGCTTCCCCGGGACAGGGAACACTGAAGCTTTCTTT. The J gene is TRBJ1-1, the V gene TRBV7-9; 8 bases match TRBD1. CDR3 length: 15 residues. Germline lookup yields CDR1 SEHNR and CDR2 FQNEAQ (reference sequence). The V and J ends lost 3 bases and 1 base, in that order; junction bases with no gene match: 4.

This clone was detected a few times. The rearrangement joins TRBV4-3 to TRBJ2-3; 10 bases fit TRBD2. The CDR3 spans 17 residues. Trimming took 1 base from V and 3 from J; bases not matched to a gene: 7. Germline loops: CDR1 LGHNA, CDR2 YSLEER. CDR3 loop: CASSQVRLAGETDTQYF. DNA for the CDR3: TGCGCCAGCAGCCAAGTAAGGCTAGCGGGGGAAACAGATACGCAGTATTTT.

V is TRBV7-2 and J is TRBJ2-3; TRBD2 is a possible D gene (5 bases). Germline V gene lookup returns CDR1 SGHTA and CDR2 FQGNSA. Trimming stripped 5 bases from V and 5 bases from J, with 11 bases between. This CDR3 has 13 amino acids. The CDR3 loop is CASSRIGEDTQYF. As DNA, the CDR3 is TGTGCCAGCAGCCGGATCGGGGAAGATACGCAGTATTTT.

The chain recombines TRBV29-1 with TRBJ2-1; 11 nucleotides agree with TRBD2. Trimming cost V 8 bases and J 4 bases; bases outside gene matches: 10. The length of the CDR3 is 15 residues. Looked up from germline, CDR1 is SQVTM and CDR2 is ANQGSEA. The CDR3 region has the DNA TGCAGCCATGGGGCTAGCGGGGGGACTTACAATGAGCAGTTCTTC. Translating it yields CSHGASGGTYNEQFF.

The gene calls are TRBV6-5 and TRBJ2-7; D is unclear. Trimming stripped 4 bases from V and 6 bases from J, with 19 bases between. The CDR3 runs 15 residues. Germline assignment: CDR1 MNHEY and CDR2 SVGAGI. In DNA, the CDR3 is TGTGCCAGCAGTTCTCATGCCAGAGCCTTACGCGAGCAGTACTTC. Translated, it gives CASSSHARALREQYF.

CDR3 loop: CAWSVLGGRDQPQHF. The CDR3 DNA follows: TGTGCCTGGAGTGTACTTGGGGGTCGGGATCAGCCCCAGCATTTT. This chain joins TRBV30 and TRBJ1-5; TRBD1 is a possible D gene (5 bases). The CDR3 totals 15 residues. V was shortened by 0 bases and J by 5 bases, with 14 bases between the two germline ends. CDR1 and CDR2 from the germline V gene are GTSNPN and SVGIG (reference sequence).

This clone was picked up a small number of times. This CDR3 reads CASSEVGVLFF. CDR3 sequence (DNA): TGTGCCAGCAGCGAGGTCGGCGTACTGTTTTTT. The V call is TRBV2, the J call TRBJ1-4; D is uncertain. This CDR3 region has 11 residues. Trimming pared 6 bases from V and 13 bases from J, leaving 12 bases between. Germline V gene lookup returns CDR1 SNHLY and CDR2 FYNNEI.

The CDR3 is CTASDSYEQYF. The CDR3 DNA reads TGCACCGCTAGCGACTCCTACGAGCAGTACTTC. The rearrangement joins TRBV29-1 to TRBJ2-7; D might be TRBD2 (6 bases). Germline CDR1 is SQVTM and CDR2 is ANQGSEA. The CDR3 is made up of 11 amino acids.

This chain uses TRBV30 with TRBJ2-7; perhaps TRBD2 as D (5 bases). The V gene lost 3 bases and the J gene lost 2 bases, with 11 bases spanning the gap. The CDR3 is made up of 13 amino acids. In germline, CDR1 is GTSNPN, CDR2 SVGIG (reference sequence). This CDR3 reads CAWRRVPPYEQYF. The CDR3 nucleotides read TGTGCCTGGAGGAGGGTTCCTCCCTACGAGCAGTACTTC.

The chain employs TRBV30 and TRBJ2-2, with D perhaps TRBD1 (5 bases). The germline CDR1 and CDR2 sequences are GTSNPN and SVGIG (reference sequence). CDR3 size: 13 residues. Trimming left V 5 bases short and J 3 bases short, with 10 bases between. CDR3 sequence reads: CAWRQTYTGELFF. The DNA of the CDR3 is TGTGCCTGGCGACAGACTTACACCGGGGAGCTGTTTTTT.